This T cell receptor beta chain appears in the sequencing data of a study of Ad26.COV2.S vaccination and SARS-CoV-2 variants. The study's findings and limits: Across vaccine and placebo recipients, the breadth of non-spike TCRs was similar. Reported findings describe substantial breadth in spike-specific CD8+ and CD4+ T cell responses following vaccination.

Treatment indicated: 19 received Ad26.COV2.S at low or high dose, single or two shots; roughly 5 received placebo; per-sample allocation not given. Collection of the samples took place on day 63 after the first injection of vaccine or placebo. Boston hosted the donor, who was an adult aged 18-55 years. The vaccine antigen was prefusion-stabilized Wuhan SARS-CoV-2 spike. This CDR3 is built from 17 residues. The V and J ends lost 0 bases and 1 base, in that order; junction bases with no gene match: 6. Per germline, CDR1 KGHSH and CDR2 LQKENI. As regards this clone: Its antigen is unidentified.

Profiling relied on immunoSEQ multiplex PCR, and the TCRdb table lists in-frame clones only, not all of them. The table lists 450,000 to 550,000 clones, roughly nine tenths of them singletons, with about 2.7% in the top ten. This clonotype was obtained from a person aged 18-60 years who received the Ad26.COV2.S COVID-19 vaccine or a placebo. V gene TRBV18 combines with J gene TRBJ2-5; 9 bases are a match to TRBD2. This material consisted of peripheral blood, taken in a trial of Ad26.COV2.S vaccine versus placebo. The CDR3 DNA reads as TGTGCCAGCTCACCACCGAGGTCTAGCGGGGTCCAAGAGACCCAGTACTTC. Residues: CASSPPRSSGVQETQYF.